This TCR beta chain was documented in a study of control samples from healthy donors and cancer patients. CDR3 length equals 16 residues. The V gene lost 9 bases and the J gene lost 7 bases, with 22 bases spanning the gap. Germline values: CDR1 MGHDK, CDR2 SYGVNS. Clones were read by immunoSEQ multiplex PCR, and TCRdb kept only the in-frame ones, dropping some. The data contain about 100,000 clones, more than 85% of them seen just once; the ten biggest clones take up 7.8%. The rearrangement uses TRBV25-1 and TRBJ1-6, with D unclear. Material: blood. This clonotype was obtained from a man under 40 in good health. The CDR3 sequence is CASTETSAIQNSPLHF. The CDR3 region has the DNA TGTGCCAGTACAGAAACCTCGGCCATACAAAATTCACCCCTCCACTTT.